This T cell receptor (beta chain) came from a study of cytomegalovirus exposure and HLA in healthy donors. Study-level background: Of all 400 or so donors who were genotyped, roughly 81% belonged to the Caucasian-associated ancestry cluster. Study observations and caveats: Researchers reportedly found TCR beta sequences accurately predicted most subjects' HLA-A and HLA-B alleles. Later on, an analysis showed TCR association rates differing by HLA locus, with DRB1 the most and HLA-C the fewest.

CDR3 length: 12 residues. V lost 4 bases to trimming and J lost 4 bases, with 10 bases between them. Germline V gene data show CDR1 as SQVTM and CDR2 as ANQGSEA. The PCR made use of 60 Vbeta and 13 Jbeta primers. Method: immunoSEQ multiplex PCR; TCRdb's copy keeps in-frame clones and lacks some. Of some 150,000 clones in the sample, roughly 80% were seen once. Comment on this clone: The antigen remains undetermined.

The genes are TRBV29-1 and TRBJ2-5; D perhaps matches TRBD2 (5 bases). The sequence was obtained from a woman in her forties or fifties in good health and CMV-seronegative. Input material: PBMCs. This chain's CDR3 is CSVGGSGETQYF. The CDR3 DNA reads as TGCAGCGTTGGAGGGTCAGGAGAGACCCAGTACTTC.